These 32 T cell receptor beta chains share one sample of origin, sequenced in a study of blood T cell repertoires in COVID-19. Assay: immunoSEQ multiplex PCR; the TCRdb copy retains only in-frame clones and omits some. The sample includes about 260,000 clones, 80% to 90% of them seen just once. Material for sequencing was PBMCs or T cells enriched from blood (not recorded which). These receptors all come from a woman aged 18-29 years who had recovered from COVID-19.

The chain carries TRBV19 and TRBJ2-3, with TRBD2 matching over 9 bases. V shed 5 bases, J shed 4 bases, and the junction held 7 bases outside the gene matches. The CDR3 is 15 residues long. Germline-derived CDR1 and CDR2 are LNHDA and SQIVND (reference sequence). CDR3 sequence (DNA): TGTGCCAGTAGTGAAAGGCGGGGGGGATCAGATACGCAGTATTTT. Protein: CASSERRGGSDTQYF. The whole variable domain, filled in from reference TRBV19 and TRBJ2-3, reads DGGITQSPKYLFRKEGQNVTLSCEQNLNHDAMYWYRQDPGQGLRLIYYSQIVNDFQKGDIAEGYSVSREKKESFPLTVTSAQKNPTAFYLCASSERRGGSDTQYFGPGTRLTVL.

The rearrangement joins TRBV5-6 to TRBJ1-4, with D possibly TRBD1 on 6 matching bases. Between the trimmed V and J ends, which lost 1 base and 7 bases, there was a span of 8 bases. This CDR3 spans 13 amino acids. CDR1 and CDR2 (germline): SGHDT, YYEEEE. This CDR3 is CASSLSRGEKLFF. The CDR3 nucleotides read TGTGCCAGCAGCTTGTCCAGGGGTGAAAAACTGTTTTTT.

The chain couples TRBV2 to TRBJ2-5, with TRBD1 matching over 9 bases. V was pared by 8 bases and J by 1 base, with 5 bases of the junction left unmatched. The V gene's germline CDR1 is SNHLY and CDR2 FYNNEI. CDR3 length: 14 amino acids. This CDR3 is CASYRDRAQETQYF. CDR3 nucleotide sequence: TGTGCCAGCTACCGGGACAGGGCCCAAGAGACCCAGTACTTC.

V is TRBV7-8 and J is TRBJ2-3, with D perhaps matching TRBD2 (5 bases). CDR1 is SGHVS and CDR2 is FQNEAQ in the germline V gene. The CDR3 sequence is 13 residues long. V was cut by 5 bases and J by 4 bases, with 10 bases left in between. CDR3 nucleotide sequence: TGTGCCAGCAGCATCGGACTGGCAGATACGCAGTATTTT. The encoded protein is CASSIGLADTQYF.

The CDR3 is CASSESPGQPSMNTEAFF. In DNA, the CDR3 is TGTGCCAGCAGTGAATCTCCGGGACAGCCGTCTATGAACACTGAAGCTTTCTTT. J is TRBJ1-1 and V is TRBV6-1, with 7 bases that match TRBD1. CDR1 and CDR2 from the germline V gene are MNHNS and SASEGT. With 2 bases clipped from V and 0 bases from J, the junction kept 12 bases outside the gene matches. The CDR3 contains 18 residues.

The chain combines TRBV28 with TRBJ2-1; tentatively, D is TRBD1 (5 bases). The CDR3 spans 15 residues. The V and J ends lost 6 bases and 2 bases respectively, with 14 bases between them. Germline lookup yields CDR1 MDHEN and CDR2 SYDVKM. CDR3 in amino acids: CASRPQTVTYNEQFF. The CDR3 region has the DNA TGTGCCAGCAGACCCCAGACAGTTACCTACAATGAGCAGTTCTTC.

This chain joins TRBV28 and TRBJ1-3, with D tentatively TRBD1 (5 bases). Germline V CDR1 and CDR2: MDHEN, SYDVKM. Deletions cut 4 bases from V and 11 bases from J, with 9 bases between. The CDR3 is made up of 11 amino acids. The CDR3 loop reads CASSSQGAIYF. Written as DNA, the CDR3 is TGTGCCAGCAGTTCCCAGGGCGCCATATATTTT.

This clone was counted between two and nine times. The V and J genes are TRBV2 and TRBJ1-5, with TRBD1 as a possible D gene (5 bases). The CDR3 runs 20 residues. In germline, CDR1 is SNHLY, CDR2 FYNNEI. Deletions cut 4 bases from V and 0 bases from J, with 25 bases between. The CDR3 bases are TGTGCCAGCAGTGGGGGTCGGGGGACCAACAAGAAATATAGCAATCAGCCCCAGCATTTT. Protein: CASSGGRGTNKKYSNQPQHF.

The chain carries TRBV12-5 and TRBJ1-6; tentative D call: TRBD1 (5 bases). Trimming stripped 1 base from V and 7 bases from J, with 11 bases between. The CDR3 spans 15 residues. CDR1 LGHNT and CDR2 FRNRAP come from the germline V gene. The CDR3 sequence is CASGLGQGDNSPLHF. The CDR3 bases are TGTGCTAGTGGTTTGGGCCAGGGTGACAATTCACCCCTCCACTTT.

This chain links TRBV3-1 (or the pseudogene TRBV3-2) with TRBJ2-5, with TRBD2 matching over 13 bases. This CDR3 is built from 16 residues. The V segment lost 3 bases and the J segment 1 base; nucleotides outside the gene matches: 2. CDR1 is LGHDT, CDR2 YNNKEL, per germline (reference sequence). The CDR3 DNA reads TGTGCCAGCAGCCAGACTAGCGGGGGGCCCCAAGAGACCCAGTACTTC. As protein: CASSQTSGGPQETQYF.

The chain uses TRBV4-2 and TRBJ1-2; no firm D call. This CDR3 is 16 amino acids long. The germline V and J ends were trimmed by 3 bases and 3 bases, with 17 bases remaining between them. Germline V gene sequence: CDR1 LGHNA, CDR2 YNFKEQ. The CDR3 sequence: CASSHAAREQDYGYTF. The CDR3, as DNA: TGTGCCAGCAGCCACGCCGCTCGGGAGCAGGACTATGGCTACACCTTC.

Remarks on this clone: This sample includes further DNA sequences coding for the same CDR3. V gene TRBV4-1 combines with J gene TRBJ1-1; D not resolved. V was pared by 1 base and J by 0 bases, with 6 bases between. This CDR3 spans 14 amino acids. Germline CDR1 MGHRA, CDR2 YSYEKL. CDR3 sequence (DNA): TGCGCCAGCAGCCAAGCCAGATTGAACACTGAAGCTTTCTTT. Encoded protein: CASSQARLNTEAFF.

V gene TRBV5-1 combines with J gene TRBJ2-3; 15 bases line up with TRBD2. CDR1 is SGHRS and CDR2 is YFSETQ in the germline V gene. J lost 4 bases, V lost 4 bases, and 10 bases had no gene match. This CDR3 is built from 18 residues. This CDR3 is CASSLRTSGGAPPDTQYF. The CDR3 bases are TGCGCCAGCAGCCTACGGACTAGCGGGGGGGCCCCCCCAGATACGCAGTATTTT. The full variable domain, rest sourced from reference TRBV5-1 and TRBJ2-3, is KAGVTQTPRYLIKTRGQQVTLSCSPISGHRSVSWYQQTPGQGLQFLFEYFSETQRNKGNFPGRFSGRQFSNSRSEMNVSTLELGDSALYLCASSLRTSGGAPPDTQYFGPGTRLTVL.

This sequence joins TRBV9 and TRBJ1-3; no reliable D call. The germline V gene encodes CDR1 SGDLS and CDR2 YYNGEE. The CDR3 contains 15 residues. Between the trimmed V and J ends, which lost 0 bases and 0 bases, there was a span of 7 bases. CDR3 residues: CASSVEPFSGNTIYF. CDR3 DNA: TGTGCCAGCAGCGTAGAGCCGTTCTCTGGAAACACCATATATTTT.

V usage is TRBV4-1 and J usage is TRBJ2-3; TRBD2 agrees at 8 bases. The germline V gene has CDR1 MGHRA and CDR2 YSYEKL. This CDR3 is built from 17 residues. The J segment lost 5 bases and the V segment lost 2 bases, leaving 12 bases of the junction unmatched. The CDR3 nucleotides read TGCGCCAGCAGCCAATCTCCCCCGGGACTAGGCGGAGATACGCAGTATTTT. This encodes CASSQSPPGLGGDTQYF.

The chain recombines TRBV4-1 with TRBJ1-2; D may be TRBD1 (5 bases). CDR1 MGHRA and CDR2 YSYEKL come from the germline V gene. This CDR3 has 14 residues. V lost 0 bases, J lost 3 bases, and 8 bases lay in between. The CDR3 coding sequence is TGCGCCAGCAGCCAAGAACGGGGGGACTATGGCTACACCTTC. Translated: CASSQERGDYGYTF.

The chain combines TRBV24-1 with TRBJ1-5, with 8 bases that match TRBD1. Looked up from germline, CDR1 is KGHDR and CDR2 is SFDVKD. CDR3 length equals 17 residues. V was pared by 3 bases and J by 3 bases, with 9 bases of the junction left unmatched. CDR3 sequence (DNA): TGTGCCACCAGTGATGGGGACAGGCGAGTCTCCAATCAGCCCCAGCATTTT. It codes for CATSDGDRRVSNQPQHF.

This clone was recorded once. This sequence joins TRBV11-2 and TRBJ1-5; 9 bases match TRBD1. The CDR3 is made up of 14 amino acids. CDR1 and CDR2 (germline): SGHAT, FQNNGV. With 4 bases clipped from V and 7 bases from J, the junction kept 5 bases outside the gene matches. CDR3 loop: CASSSGQGRQPQHF. The CDR3 nucleotides read TGTGCCAGCAGCTCAGGACAGGGGAGACAGCCCCAGCATTTT.

The gene calls are TRBV29-1 and TRBJ2-7; tentatively, D is TRBD1 (6 bases). V was pared by 6 bases and J by 2 bases, with 11 bases between. This CDR3 comprises 12 residues. Germline-derived CDR1 and CDR2 are SQVTM and ANQGSEA. CDR3 nucleotide sequence: TGCAGCGTCCTGACAGGCCCCTACGAGCAGTACTTC. It specifies CSVLTGPYEQYF.

V is TRBV7-2 and J is TRBJ1-5, with 7 bases matching TRBD1. Germline V lookup: CDR1 SGHTA, CDR2 FQGNSA. V gave up 2 bases and J gave up 2 bases; unmatched junction bases: 3. The CDR3 extends over 15 amino acids. The CDR3, as DNA: TGTGCCAGCAGCTTAAGGACAGGCCGCAATCAGCCCCAGCATTTT. Protein product: CASSLRTGRNQPQHF.

The chain employs TRBV9 and TRBJ2-3, with a possible D match to TRBD2 (6 bases). V was cut by 4 bases and J by 7 bases, with 28 bases left in between. The CDR3 has 18 residues. In germline, CDR1 is SGDLS, CDR2 YYNGEE. The CDR3 bases are TGTGCCAGCAGCCCCGCCGGGAGTGCTCCGCGGGCCCGAAATACGCAGTATTTT. As protein: CASSPAGSAPRARNTQYF.

The chain carries TRBV6-5 and TRBJ1-2; the match to TRBD1 covers 8 bases. The ends lost 10 bases at V and 3 bases at J; junction bases unmatched: 7. The CDR3 covers 13 residues. Germline V gene lookup returns CDR1 MNHEY and CDR2 SVGAGI. CDR3 sequence: CATVRGPDYGYTF. The DNA of the CDR3 is TGTGCCACTGTCAGGGGGCCGGACTATGGCTACACCTTC.

This chain joins TRBV5-1 and TRBJ1-1, with D unclear. The CDR3 sequence is 15 residues long. V lost 0 bases and J 0 bases, leaving 9 bases between the germline ends. Germline-derived CDR1 and CDR2 are SGHRS and YFSETQ. This CDR3 is CASSLVGSVNTEAFF. Here the CDR3 DNA reads TGCGCCAGCAGCTTGGTGGGCAGTGTGAACACTGAAGCTTTCTTT.

The chain couples TRBV29-1 to TRBJ1-3; 11 nucleotides agree with TRBD1. With V trimmed by 4 bases and J by 3 bases, 5 bases remained unmatched. The CDR3 loop spans 15 amino acids. Germline V gene sequence: CDR1 SQVTM, CDR2 ANQGSEA. The CDR3, as DNA: TGCAGCGTTGCTGGGGACAGGGGGTTTGGAAACACCATATATTTT. Translated, it gives CSVAGDRGFGNTIYF.

The chain is built from TRBV4-2 and TRBJ1-5; a possible D gene is TRBD1 (5 bases). Trimming removed 4 bases at V and 5 bases at J, with 15 bases between. The germline CDR1 and CDR2 sequences are LGHNA and YNFKEQ. The CDR3 totals 15 residues. In DNA, the CDR3 is TGTGCCAGCAGCCCAGACGCAGGGTATGATCAGCCCCAGCATTTT. Translation gives CASSPDAGYDQPQHF.

The V gene is TRBV27, the J gene TRBJ1-2; TRBD1 is a possible D gene (6 bases). Germline V gene lookup returns CDR1 MNHEY and CDR2 SMNVEV (reference sequence). The V end lost 2 bases, the J end lost 3 bases, and 7 bases lay between the germline ends. This CDR3 has 13 amino acids. CDR3 nucleotide sequence: TGTGCCAGCAGTTTAGCAGGGGACTATGGCTACACCTTC. Amino acid sequence: CASSLAGDYGYTF.

This rearrangement joins TRBV12-2 to TRBJ2-5; no check of the table's D call, TRBD2, against the DNA was made. TRBV12-2 is annotated as a pseudogene. The CDR3 runs 16 residues. This CDR3 is CASRSAASGGQETQYF. CDR3 coding DNA: TGTGCAAGTCGCTCCGCGGCTAGCGGGGGGCAAGAGACCCAGTACTTC.

V is TRBV4-1 and J is TRBJ1-5; 8 nucleotides align to TRBD1. V dropped 4 bases and J dropped 6; count of bases not matched to a gene: 8. The CDR3 runs to 15 residues. The germline gives CDR1 MGHRA, CDR2 YSYEKL. CDR3 nucleotide sequence: TGCGCCAGCAGCCCCCTTGACAGGGGATCTCAGCCCCAGCATTTT. Translated: CASSPLDRGSQPQHF.

This chain uses TRBV5-4 with TRBJ1-1; maybe TRBD1 (6 bases). The germline gives CDR1 SGHNT, CDR2 YYREEE (reference sequence). The CDR3 length is 13 residues. The V and J ends lost 5 bases and 3 bases respectively, with 11 bases between them. This CDR3 reads CASSQDRDTEAFF. In DNA, the CDR3 is TGTGCCAGCAGTCAGGACAGAGACACTGAAGCTTTCTTT.

V usage is TRBV28 and J usage is TRBJ1-5; D uncertain. This CDR3 spans 14 amino acids. CDR1 MDHEN and CDR2 SYDVKM come from the germline V gene. Deletions cut 3 bases from V and 0 bases from J, with 6 bases between. CDR3 loop: CASSFASSNQPQHF. The CDR3 bases are TGTGCCAGCAGTTTCGCCAGTAGCAATCAGCCCCAGCATTTT.

J is TRBJ1-5 and V is TRBV10-2, with D possibly matching TRBD1 (6 bases). The CDR3 runs to 16 residues. CDR1 and CDR2 from the germline V gene are WSHSY and SAAADI. Trimming took 6 bases from V and 0 from J, leaving 15 bases between them. Here the CDR3 reads CASRGEGVPSNQPQHF. CDR3 nucleotides: TGCGCCAGCAGAGGGGAGGGGGTTCCTAGCAATCAGCCCCAGCATTTT.

This clone is a singleton in its sample. The V gene is TRBV7-2, the J gene TRBJ1-2, with 11 bases that match TRBD1. With 2 bases clipped from V and 6 bases from J, the junction kept 5 bases outside the gene matches. This CDR3 is 15 amino acids long. The germline V gene has CDR1 SGHTA and CDR2 FQGNSA. The CDR3 nucleotides read TGTGCCAGCAGCTTACCAGCGGGACAGGGGGATGGCTACACCTTC. It specifies CASSLPAGQGDGYTF.